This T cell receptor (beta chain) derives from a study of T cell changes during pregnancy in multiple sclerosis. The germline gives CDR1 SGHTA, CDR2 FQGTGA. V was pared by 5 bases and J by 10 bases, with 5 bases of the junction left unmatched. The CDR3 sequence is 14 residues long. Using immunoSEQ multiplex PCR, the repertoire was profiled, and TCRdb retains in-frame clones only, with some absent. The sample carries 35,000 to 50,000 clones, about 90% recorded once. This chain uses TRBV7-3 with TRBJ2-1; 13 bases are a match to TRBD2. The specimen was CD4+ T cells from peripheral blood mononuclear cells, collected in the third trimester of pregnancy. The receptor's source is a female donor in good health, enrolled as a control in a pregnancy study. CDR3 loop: CASSLGLAGDEQFF. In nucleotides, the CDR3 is TGTGCCAGCAGCCTTGGACTAGCGGGAGACGAGCAGTTCTTC.